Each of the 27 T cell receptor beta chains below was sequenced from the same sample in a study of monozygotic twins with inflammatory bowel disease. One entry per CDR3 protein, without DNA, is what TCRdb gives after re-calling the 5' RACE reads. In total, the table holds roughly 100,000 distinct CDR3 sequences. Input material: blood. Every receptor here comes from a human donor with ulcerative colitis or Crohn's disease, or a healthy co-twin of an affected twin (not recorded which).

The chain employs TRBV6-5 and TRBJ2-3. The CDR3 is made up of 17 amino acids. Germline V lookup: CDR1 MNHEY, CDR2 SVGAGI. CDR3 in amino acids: CASSYSMYAALTDTQYF.

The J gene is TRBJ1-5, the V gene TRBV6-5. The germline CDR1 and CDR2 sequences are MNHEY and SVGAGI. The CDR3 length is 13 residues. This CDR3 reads CASSYSSNQPQHF.

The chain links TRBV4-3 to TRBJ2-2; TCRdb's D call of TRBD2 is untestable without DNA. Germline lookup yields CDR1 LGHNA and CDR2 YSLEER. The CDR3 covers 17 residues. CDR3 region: CASSQAGLARGTGELFF.

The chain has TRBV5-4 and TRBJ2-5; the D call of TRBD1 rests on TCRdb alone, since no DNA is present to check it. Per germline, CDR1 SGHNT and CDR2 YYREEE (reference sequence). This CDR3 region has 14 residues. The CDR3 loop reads CASTFAGGKETQYF.

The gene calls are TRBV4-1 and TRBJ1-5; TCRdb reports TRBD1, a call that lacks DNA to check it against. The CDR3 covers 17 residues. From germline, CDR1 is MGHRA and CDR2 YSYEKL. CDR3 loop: CASSHLGTGGTNQPQHF.

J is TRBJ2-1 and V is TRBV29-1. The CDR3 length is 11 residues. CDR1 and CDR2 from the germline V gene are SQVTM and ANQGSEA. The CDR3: CRSGIGREQFF.

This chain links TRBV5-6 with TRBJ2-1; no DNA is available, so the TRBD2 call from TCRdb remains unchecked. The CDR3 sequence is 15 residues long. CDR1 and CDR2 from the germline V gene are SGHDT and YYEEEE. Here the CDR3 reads CASSSLAVTYNEQFF.

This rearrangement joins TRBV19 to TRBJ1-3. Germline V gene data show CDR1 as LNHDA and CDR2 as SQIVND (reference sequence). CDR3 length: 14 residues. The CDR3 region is CASSPSPYGNTIYF.

The CDR3 is CSVEEEYRAYGYTF. The chain employs TRBV29-1 and TRBJ1-2; TCRdb's assignment of TRBD1 cannot be checked, as there is no DNA. CDR3 size: 14 residues. Germline V CDR1 and CDR2: SQVTM, ANQGSEA. Combining the CDR3 with reference TRBV29-1 and TRBJ1-2 gives the whole variable domain SAVISQKPSRDICQRGTSLTIQCQVDSQVTMMFWYRQQPGQSLTLIATANQGSEATYESGFVIDKFPISRPNLTFSTLTVSNMSPEDSSIYLCSVEEEYRAYGYTFGSGTRLTVV.

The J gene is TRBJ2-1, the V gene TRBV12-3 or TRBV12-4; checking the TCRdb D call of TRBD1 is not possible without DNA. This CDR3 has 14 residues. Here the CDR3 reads CASSLVPGSGEQFF.

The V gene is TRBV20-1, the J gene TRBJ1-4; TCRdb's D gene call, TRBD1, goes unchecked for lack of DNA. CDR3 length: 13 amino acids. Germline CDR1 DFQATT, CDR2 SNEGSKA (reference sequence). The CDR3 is CSANGGFDEKLFF.

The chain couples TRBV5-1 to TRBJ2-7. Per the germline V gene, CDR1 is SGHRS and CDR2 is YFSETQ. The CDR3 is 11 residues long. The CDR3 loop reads CASTSLIEQYF.

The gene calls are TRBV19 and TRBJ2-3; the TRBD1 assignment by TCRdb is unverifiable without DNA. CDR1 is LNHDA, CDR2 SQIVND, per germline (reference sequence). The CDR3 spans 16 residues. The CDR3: CASSILDRRSTDTQYF.

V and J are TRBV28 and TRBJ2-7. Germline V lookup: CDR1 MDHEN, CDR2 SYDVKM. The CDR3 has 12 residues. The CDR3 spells CASTSSILEQYF.

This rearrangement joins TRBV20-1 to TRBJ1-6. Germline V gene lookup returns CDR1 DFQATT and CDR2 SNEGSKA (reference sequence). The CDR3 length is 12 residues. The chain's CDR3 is CSARDLPSPLHF.

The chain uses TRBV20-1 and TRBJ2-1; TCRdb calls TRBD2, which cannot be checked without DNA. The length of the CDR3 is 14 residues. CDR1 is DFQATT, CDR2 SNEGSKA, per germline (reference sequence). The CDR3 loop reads CSAFGPTSRDEQFF.

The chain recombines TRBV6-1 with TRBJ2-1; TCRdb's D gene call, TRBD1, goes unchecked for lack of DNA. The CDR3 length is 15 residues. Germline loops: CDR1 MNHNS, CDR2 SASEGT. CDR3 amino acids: CASSEPRIWGNEQFF.

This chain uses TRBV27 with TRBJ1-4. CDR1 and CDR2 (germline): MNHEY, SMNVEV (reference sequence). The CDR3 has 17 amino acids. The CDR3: CASSLLGGGQTNEKLFF.

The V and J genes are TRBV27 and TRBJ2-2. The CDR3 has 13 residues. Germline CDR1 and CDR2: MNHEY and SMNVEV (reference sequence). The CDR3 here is CASSLQDTGELFF.

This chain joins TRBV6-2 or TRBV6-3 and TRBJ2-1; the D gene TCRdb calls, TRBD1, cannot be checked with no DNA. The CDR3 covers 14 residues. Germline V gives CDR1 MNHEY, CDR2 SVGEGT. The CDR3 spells CASSYSGTSNEQFF.

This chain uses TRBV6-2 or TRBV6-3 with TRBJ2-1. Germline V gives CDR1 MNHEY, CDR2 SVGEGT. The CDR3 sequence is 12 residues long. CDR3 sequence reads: CASSYRFDEQFF.

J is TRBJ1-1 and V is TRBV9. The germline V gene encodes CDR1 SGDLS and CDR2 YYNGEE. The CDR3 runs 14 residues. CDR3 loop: CASSLNPLNTEAFF.

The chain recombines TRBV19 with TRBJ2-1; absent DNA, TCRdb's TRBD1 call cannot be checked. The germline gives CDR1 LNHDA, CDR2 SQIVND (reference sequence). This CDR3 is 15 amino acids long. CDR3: CASSIQGGSYNEQFF.

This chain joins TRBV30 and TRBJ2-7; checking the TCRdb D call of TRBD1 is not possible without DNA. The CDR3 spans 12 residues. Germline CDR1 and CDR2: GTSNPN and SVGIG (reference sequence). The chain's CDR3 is CAWDSIRGEQYF.

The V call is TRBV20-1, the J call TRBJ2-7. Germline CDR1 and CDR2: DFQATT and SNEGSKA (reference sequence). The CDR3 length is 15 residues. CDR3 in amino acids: CSARDIHGSSYEQYF.

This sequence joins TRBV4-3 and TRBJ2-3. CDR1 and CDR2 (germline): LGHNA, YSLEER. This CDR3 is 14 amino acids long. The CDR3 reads CASSQARRGDTQYF.

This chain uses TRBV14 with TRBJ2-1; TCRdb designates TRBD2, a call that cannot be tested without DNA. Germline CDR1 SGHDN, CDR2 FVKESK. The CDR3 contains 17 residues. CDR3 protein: CASSPSGRLAGVDEQFF. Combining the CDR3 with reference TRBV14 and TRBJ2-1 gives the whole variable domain EAGVTQFPSHSVIEKGQTVTLRCDPISGHDNLYWYRRVMGKEIKFLLHFVKESKQDESGMPNNRFLAERTGGTYSTLKVQPAELEDSGVYFCASSPSGRLAGVDEQFFGPGTRLTVL.